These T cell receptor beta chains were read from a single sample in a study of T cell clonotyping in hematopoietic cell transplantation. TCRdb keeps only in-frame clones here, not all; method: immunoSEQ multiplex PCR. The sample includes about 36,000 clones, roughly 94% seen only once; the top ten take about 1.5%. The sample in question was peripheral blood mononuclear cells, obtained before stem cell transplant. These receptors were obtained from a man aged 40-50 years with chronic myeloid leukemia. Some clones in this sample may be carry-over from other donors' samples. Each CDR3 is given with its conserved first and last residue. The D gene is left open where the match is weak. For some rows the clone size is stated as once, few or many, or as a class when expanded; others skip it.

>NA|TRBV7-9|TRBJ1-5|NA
CASSLEGSQPQHF
TGTGCCAGCAGCTTAGAAGGGAGTCAGCCCCAGCATTTT
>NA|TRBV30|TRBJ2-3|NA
CAWSLVQLGIRDTQYF
TGTGCCTGGAGTCTGGTCCAACTGGGGATTAGGGATACGCAGTATTTT
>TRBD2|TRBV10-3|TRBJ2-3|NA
CAISETPTGGGAGGGTDTQYF
TGTGCCATCAGTGAAACCCCGACCGGCGGGGGGGCCGGTGGTGGAACAGATACGCAGTATTTT
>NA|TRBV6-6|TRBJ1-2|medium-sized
CASSYGGYTF
TGTGCCAGCAGTTATGGGGGCTACACCTTC
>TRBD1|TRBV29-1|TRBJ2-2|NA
CSVASDRGRHTGELFF
TGCAGCGTGGCATCCGACAGGGGGCGCCACACCGGGGAGCTGTTTTTT
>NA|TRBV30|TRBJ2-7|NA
CAWSTPLGDEQYF
TGTGCCTGGAGTACCCCCCTCGGGGACGAGCAGTACTTC
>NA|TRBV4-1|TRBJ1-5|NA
CASSQEPPPGNQPQHF
TGCGCCAGCAGCCAAGAACCGCCACCTGGCAATCAGCCCCAGCATTTT
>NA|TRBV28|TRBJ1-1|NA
CASSPTGWNTEAFF
TGTGCCAGCAGTCCCACAGGGTGGAACACTGAAGCTTTCTTT
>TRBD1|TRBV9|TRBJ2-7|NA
CASSARDSSYEQYF
TGTGCCAGCAGCGCCCGGGACAGCTCCTACGAGCAGTACTTC
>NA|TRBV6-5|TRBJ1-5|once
CASSYGGNSNQPQHF
TGTGCCAGCAGTTACGGAGGAAATAGCAATCAGCCCCAGCATTTT
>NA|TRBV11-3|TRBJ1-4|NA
CASSLDPGLTNEKLFF
TGTGCCAGCAGCTTAGATCCTGGATTAACTAATGAAAAACTGTTTTTT
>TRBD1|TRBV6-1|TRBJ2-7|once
CASSVRDRPYSSYEQYF
TGTGCCAGCAGTGTCCGGGACAGGCCTTATAGCTCCTACGAGCAGTACTTC
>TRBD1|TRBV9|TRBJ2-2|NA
CASSDGQGAYTGELFF
TGTGCCAGCAGCGACGGACAGGGGGCTTACACCGGGGAGCTGTTTTTT
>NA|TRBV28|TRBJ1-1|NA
CASSPPETGWTEAFF
TGTGCCAGCAGTCCCCCTGAGACAGGTTGGACTGAAGCTTTCTTT
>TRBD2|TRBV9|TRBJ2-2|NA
CASSVGSGGITGELFF
TGTGCCAGCAGCGTAGGGTCGGGGGGGATAACCGGGGAGCTGTTTTTT
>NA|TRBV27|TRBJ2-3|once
CASSLGDTQYF
TGTGCCAGCAGTTTAGGCGATACGCAGTATTTT
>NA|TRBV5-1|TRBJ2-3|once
CASSLGGGQDTQYF
TGCGCCAGCAGCTTGGGGGGGGGCCAAGATACGCAGTATTTT
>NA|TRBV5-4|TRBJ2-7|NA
CASSFGMRWAYEQYF
TGTGCCAGCAGCTTCGGAATGCGTTGGGCCTACGAGCAGTACTTC
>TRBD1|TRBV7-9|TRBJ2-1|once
CASSSYRGHFF
TGTGCCAGCAGCTCCTACAGGGGGCATTTCTTC
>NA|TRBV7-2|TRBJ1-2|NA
CATRVGAYGYTF
TGTGCCACCAGGGTTGGTGCTTATGGCTACACCTTC
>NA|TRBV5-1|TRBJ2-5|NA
CASSWNTGETQYF
TGCGCCAGCAGCTGGAATACAGGGGAGACCCAGTACTTC
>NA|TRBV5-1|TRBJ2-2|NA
CASRSGVKLHTGELFF
TGCGCCAGCAGATCAGGGGTCAAACTTCACACCGGGGAGCTGTTTTTT
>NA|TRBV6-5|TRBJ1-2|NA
CASSYNRQSYGYTF
TGTGCCAGCAGTTACAATCGACAGAGCTATGGCTACACCTTC
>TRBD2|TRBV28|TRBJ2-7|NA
CASTGGSYEQYF
TGTGCGTCAACGGGAGGGTCATACGAGCAGTACTTC
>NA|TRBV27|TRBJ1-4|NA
CASSLFVPDRLREKLFF
TGTGCCAGCAGTTTATTCGTCCCCGACAGGTTAAGGGAAAAACTGTTTTTT
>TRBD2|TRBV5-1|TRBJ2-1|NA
CASSPTSGGAREQFF
TGCGCCAGCAGCCCCACTAGCGGGGGGGCTCGTGAGCAGTTCTTC
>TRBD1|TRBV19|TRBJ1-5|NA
CASTPGQPFGSYSNQPQHF
TGTGCCAGTACCCCGGGACAGCCTTTCGGCTCATATAGCAATCAGCCCCAGCATTTT
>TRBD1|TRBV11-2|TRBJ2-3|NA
CASSIGQGLDTQYF
TGTGCCAGCAGCATAGGACAGGGGTTAGATACGCAGTATTTT
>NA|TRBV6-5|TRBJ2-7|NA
CASSYFYEQYF
TGTGCCAGCAGTTACTTTTACGAGCAGTACTTC
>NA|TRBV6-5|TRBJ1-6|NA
CASSYSGANSPLHF
TGTGCCAGCAGTTACTCAGGGGCGAATTCACCCCTCCACTTT
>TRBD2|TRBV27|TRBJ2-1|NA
CASRGGGNNEQFF
TGTGCCAGCAGGGGGGGAGGGAACAATGAGCAGTTCTTC
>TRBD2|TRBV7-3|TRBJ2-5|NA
CASSLGGGVETQYF
TGTGCCAGCAGCTTGGGTGGGGGGGTCGAGACCCAGTACTTC
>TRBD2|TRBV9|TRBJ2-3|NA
CASSVSISGGAADTQYF
TGTGCCAGCAGCGTTTCCATAAGCGGGGGGGCGGCAGATACGCAGTATTTT
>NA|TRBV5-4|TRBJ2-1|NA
CASSLGGLQQFF
TGTGCCAGCAGCTTGGGGGGACTGCAGCAGTTCTTC
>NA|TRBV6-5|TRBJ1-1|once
CASSYSGETEAFF
TGTGCCAGCAGTTACAGCGGGGAAACTGAAGCTTTCTTT
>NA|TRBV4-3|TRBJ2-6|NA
CASSQDAGSGANVLTF
TGCGCCAGCAGCCAAGATGCGGGGTCTGGGGCCAACGTCCTGACTTTC
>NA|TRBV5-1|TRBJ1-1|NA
CASSLEGGGIGAEAFF
TGCGCCAGCAGCTTAGAAGGTGGAGGGATCGGGGCTGAAGCTTTCTTT
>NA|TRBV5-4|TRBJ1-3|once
CASSQQGAGNTIYF
TGTGCCAGCAGCCAACAGGGCGCTGGAAACACCATATATTTT
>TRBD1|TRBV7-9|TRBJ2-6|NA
CASSSLGTGSSGANVLTF
TGTGCCAGCAGCTCCCTCGGGACAGGTTCCTCTGGGGCCAACGTCCTGACTTTC
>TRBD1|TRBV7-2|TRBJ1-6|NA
CASSLVGQGRGPLHF
TGTGCCAGCAGCTTAGTGGGACAGGGAAGGGGACCCCTCCACTTT
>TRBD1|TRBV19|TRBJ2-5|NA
CASSMDGTGGTETQYF
TGTGCCAGTAGTATGGATGGGACAGGGGGCACGGAGACCCAGTACTTC
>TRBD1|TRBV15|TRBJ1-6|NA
CATSRTYSGTGRSSYNSPLHF
TGTGCCACCAGCAGGACCTATTCCGGGACAGGGAGGAGCTCCTATAATTCACCCCTCCACTTT
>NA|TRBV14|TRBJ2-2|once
CASSQETVGHTGELFF
TGTGCCAGCAGCCAAGAGACAGTCGGTCACACCGGGGAGCTGTTTTTT
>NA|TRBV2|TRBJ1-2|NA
CASSEGRLPGYGYTF
TGTGCCAGCAGTGAAGGGAGACTCCCGGGTTATGGCTACACCTTC
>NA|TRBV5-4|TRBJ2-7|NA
CASSLAGYHEQYF
TGTGCCAGCAGCTTGGCAGGGTACCACGAGCAGTACTTC
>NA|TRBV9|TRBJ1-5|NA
CASSPGVGSNQPQHF
TGTGCCAGCAGCCCCGGGGTGGGTAGCAATCAGCCCCAGCATTTT
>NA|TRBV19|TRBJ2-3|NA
CASSGGFTDTQYF
TGTGCCAGTAGTGGTGGCTTCACAGATACGCAGTATTTT
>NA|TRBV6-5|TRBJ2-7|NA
CASRRGYEQYF
TGTGCCAGCAGGCGCGGGTACGAGCAGTACTTC
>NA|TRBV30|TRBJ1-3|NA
CAWTSTGNTIYF
TGTGCCTGGACTTCGACTGGAAACACCATATATTTT
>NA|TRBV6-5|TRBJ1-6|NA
CASSYSGSPLHF
TGTGCCAGCAGTTACTCGGGGTCACCCCTCCACTTT
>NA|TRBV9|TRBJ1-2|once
CASSVVAEGYGYTF
TGTGCCAGCAGCGTAGTGGCAGAAGGCTATGGCTACACCTTC
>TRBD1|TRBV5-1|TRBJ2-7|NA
CASSFGTGAYEQYF
TGCGCCAGCAGCTTCGGGACAGGGGCTTACGAGCAGTACTTC
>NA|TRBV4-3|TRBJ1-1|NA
CASSQDSGEMNTEAFF
TGCGCCAGCAGCCAAGATAGTGGGGAGATGAACACTGAAGCTTTCTTT
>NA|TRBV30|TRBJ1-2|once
CAWRRSGANYGYTF
TGTGCCTGGAGGAGGTCAGGAGCTAACTATGGCTACACCTTC
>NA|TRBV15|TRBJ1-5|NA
CATSPWGGVGQPQHF
TGTGCCACCAGCCCATGGGGCGGGGTAGGTCAGCCCCAGCATTTT
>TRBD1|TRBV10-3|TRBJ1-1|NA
CAISEPDRGRTEAFF
TGTGCCATCAGTGAGCCGGACAGGGGTAGGACTGAAGCTTTCTTT
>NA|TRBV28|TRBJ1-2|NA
CASTIPPRGVSGYTF
TGTGCCAGCACCATCCCCCCCAGGGGAGTGTCTGGCTACACCTTC
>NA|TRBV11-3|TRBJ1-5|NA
CASSPGPNQPQHF
TGTGCCAGCAGTCCTGGTCCCAATCAGCCCCAGCATTTT
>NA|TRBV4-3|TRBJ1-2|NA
CASSQDLGGYGYTF
TGCGCCAGCAGCCAAGATCTGGGAGGGTATGGCTACACCTTC